These 27 T cell receptor beta chains were sequenced from one sample in a study of blood T cell repertoires in COVID-19. Produced via immunoSEQ multiplex PCR; TCRdb's table is partial and in-frame only. This sample yields some 300,000 clones, of which roughly 89% are seen a single time; about 1.7% belongs to the top ten. Sequenced: PBMCs or T cells enriched from blood (not recorded which). The receptors come from a woman aged 40 to 50 who had recovered from COVID-19.

This chain links TRBV3-1 (or the pseudogene TRBV3-2) with TRBJ1-6; TRBD1 is a possible D gene (5 bases). Germline loops: CDR1 LGHDT, CDR2 YNNKEL (reference sequence). The CDR3 covers 14 residues. V lost 2 bases and J lost 6, with 8 bases in between. The CDR3 DNA is TGTGCCAGCAGCCAAAGGGGTGGTAATTCACCCCTCCACTTT. Its protein product is CASSQRGGNSPLHF.

The V gene is TRBV24-1, the J gene TRBJ2-1, with TRBD2 matching 13 bases. V shed 5 bases, J shed 2 bases, and the junction held 11 bases outside the gene matches. Germline lookup yields CDR1 KGHDR and CDR2 SFDVKD. This CDR3 has 19 residues. CDR3 nucleotides: TGTGCCACCAGTGTCACTGTCGGACTAGCGGGGGCCCCCTACAATGAGCAGTTCTTC. Protein product: CATSVTVGLAGAPYNEQFF.

This clone has a single count. This chain connects TRBV30 to TRBJ1-5, with D maybe TRBD1 (5 bases). CDR1 is GTSNPN, CDR2 SVGIG, per germline (reference sequence). V gave up 5 bases and J gave up 0 bases, with 14 bases separating them. This CDR3 is 15 amino acids long. This chain's CDR3 is CAWRPTAYSNQPQHF. Here the CDR3 DNA reads TGTGCCTGGCGACCGACAGCTTATAGCAATCAGCCCCAGCATTTT.

The chain recombines TRBV25-1 with TRBJ2-7; D call uncertain. The CDR3 is made up of 15 amino acids. V lost 2 bases, J lost 0 bases, and 11 bases lay in between. Germline CDR1 reads MGHDK; CDR2 reads SYGVNS. The CDR3 DNA follows: TGTGCCAGCAGTGAAGAACAGTCAAGCTCCTACGAGCAGTACTTC. Encoded protein: CASSEEQSSSYEQYF.

This rearrangement joins TRBV5-1 to TRBJ1-1; D is undetermined. Germline V gene lookup returns CDR1 SGHRS and CDR2 YFSETQ. Trimming shortened V by 0 bases and J by 1 base, and 10 bases separated the two germline ends. The CDR3 is made up of 15 amino acids. This CDR3 reads CASSLAGSANTEAFF. CDR3 DNA: TGCGCCAGCAGCTTGGCCGGGTCAGCGAACACTGAAGCTTTCTTT.

This clone appeared once. The genes are TRBV6-1 and TRBJ1-2, with TRBD1 matching 10 bases. J lost 4 bases, V lost 3 bases, and 5 bases had no gene match. CDR1 is MNHNS, CDR2 SASEGT, per germline. The length of the CDR3 is 15 residues. CDR3 loop: CASSEVTGGAYGYTF. DNA of the CDR3: TGTGCCAGCAGTGAGGTGACAGGGGGCGCCTATGGCTACACCTTC.

V is TRBV27 and J is TRBJ2-3; 7 bases map to TRBD1. Trimming at V came to 3 bases and at J to 3 bases, leaving 3 bases not matched to a gene. Germline values: CDR1 MNHEY, CDR2 SMNVEV (reference sequence). This CDR3 comprises 14 residues. This chain's CDR3 is CASSFIQGTDTQYF. DNA of the CDR3: TGTGCCAGCAGTTTTATACAGGGGACAGATACGCAGTATTTT.

This chain connects TRBV4-1 to TRBJ1-6; TRBD1 matches 7 bases. Germline V lookup: CDR1 MGHRA, CDR2 YSYEKL. J lost 8 bases, V lost 2 bases, and 12 bases had no gene match. The CDR3 spans 17 residues. The CDR3 reads CASSQQPGQVDYSPLHF. DNA for the CDR3: TGCGCCAGCAGCCAACAACCCGGACAGGTCGATTATTCACCCCTCCACTTT.

V is TRBV6-5 and J is TRBJ1-1; perhaps TRBD1 as D (6 bases). The CDR3 spans 13 residues. V was pared by 2 bases and J by 9 bases, with 13 bases between. The germline CDR1 and CDR2 sequences are MNHEY and SVGAGI. CDR3 coding DNA: TGTGCCAGCAGTTACAATCCCGGACAGAAAGCTTTCTTT. Encoded protein: CASSYNPGQKAFF.

The V and J genes are TRBV23-1 and TRBJ1-1, with 9 bases matching TRBD1. TRBV23-1 is an ORF, with its function uncertain. This CDR3 spans 14 amino acids. J lost 4 bases, V lost 4 bases, and 4 bases had no gene match. The CDR3 reads CASSRDREITEAFF. CDR3 in DNA: TGCGCCAGCAGTCGGGACAGGGAAATCACTGAAGCTTTCTTT.

The rearrangement uses TRBV24-1 and TRBJ2-3, with 7 bases lining up with TRBD1. The germline V gene has CDR1 KGHDR and CDR2 SFDVKD. V lost 4 bases to trimming and J lost 2 bases; unmatched junction nucleotides: 5. The CDR3 extends over 15 amino acids. CDR3 DNA sequence: TGTGCCACCAGTGACCGGGGACAGTCCACAGATACGCAGTATTTT. The encoded protein is CATSDRGQSTDTQYF.

V gene TRBV15 combines with J gene TRBJ1-2; D is ambiguous. Germline CDR1 and CDR2: LNHNV and YYDKDF (reference sequence). V lost 2 bases to trimming and J lost 6 bases, with 10 bases between them. The CDR3 covers 13 residues. In nucleotides, the CDR3 is TGTGCCACCAGCAGATCCCATACAGATGGCTACACCTTC. It codes for CATSRSHTDGYTF.

The chain has TRBV5-4 and TRBJ1-6; the match to TRBD1 covers 9 bases. This CDR3 region has 16 residues. Germline CDR1 reads SGHNT; CDR2 reads YYREEE (reference sequence). V gave up 0 bases and J gave up 9 bases; unmatched junction bases: 7. CDR3 coding DNA: TGTGCCAGCAGCTTGGGGGACAGGGTGCGGGGTTCACCCCTCCACTTT. Translating it yields CASSLGDRVRGSPLHF.

The chain employs TRBV5-4 and TRBJ1-2; D not certain. CDR1 is SGHNT, CDR2 YYREEE, per germline (reference sequence). The CDR3 has 11 residues. V shed 3 bases and J shed 8 bases, with 8 bases lying between them. CDR3 in amino acids: CASSSTVGYTF. CDR3 in DNA: TGTGCCAGCAGCTCCACAGTGGGCTACACCTTC.

The J gene is TRBJ2-1, the V gene TRBV19, with 8 bases that match TRBD2. This CDR3 is built from 16 residues. Germline loops: CDR1 LNHDA, CDR2 SQIVND (reference sequence). The trim removed 5 bases at V and 11 bases at J, leaving 17 bases unmatched. The CDR3 DNA is TGTGCCAGTAGTCGACTCACCCCTCCCCGGGGGGGCAAGCAGTTCTTC. Its translation is CASSRLTPPRGGKQFF. The variable domain in full, completed from reference TRBV19 and TRBJ2-1, reads DGGITQSPKYLFRKEGQNVTLSCEQNLNHDAMYWYRQDPGQGLRLIYYSQIVNDFQKGDIAEGYSVSREKKESFPLTVTSAQKNPTAFYLCASSRLTPPRGGKQFFGPGTRLTVL.

The chain recombines TRBV12-3 or TRBV12-4 with TRBJ1-2; D remains unclear. The CDR3 totals 13 residues. Trimming stripped 1 base from V and 5 bases from J, with 8 bases between. The CDR3 reads CASSLESTYGYTF. The CDR3 DNA is TGTGCCAGCAGTTTAGAATCGACATATGGCTACACCTTC.

The rearrangement joins TRBV7-8 to TRBJ2-3, with 7 nucleotides matching TRBD2. CDR1 is SGHVS and CDR2 is FQNEAQ in the germline V gene. This CDR3 has 15 residues. The V and J ends lost 5 bases and 2 bases, in that order; junction bases with no gene match: 7. The CDR3 DNA follows: TGTGCCAGCAGCGTCCGACTAGCAGACACAGATACGCAGTATTTT. It codes for CASSVRLADTDTQYF.

The chain uses TRBV5-1 and TRBJ1-1, with 7 bases fitting TRBD1. This CDR3 contains 15 residues. V was pared by 3 bases and J by 1 base, with 6 bases of the junction left unmatched. The V gene's germline CDR1 is SGHRS and CDR2 YFSETQ. The CDR3 coding sequence is TGCGCCAGCAGCTCCTGGGGACAGACGAACACTGAAGCTTTCTTT. Protein sequence: CASSSWGQTNTEAFF.

The V call is TRBV7-8, the J call TRBJ2-5; 11 positions agree with TRBD2. J lost 5 bases, V lost 5 bases, and 7 bases had no gene match. The length of the CDR3 is 15 residues. Germline lookup yields CDR1 SGHVS and CDR2 FQNEAQ. The CDR3: CASSPRLAGTETQYF. CDR3 coding DNA: TGTGCCAGCAGCCCCCGACTAGCGGGGACGGAGACCCAGTACTTC. The full variable domain, completed using reference TRBV7-8 and TRBJ2-5, is GAGVSQSPRYKVAKRGQDVALRCDPISGHVSLFWYQQALGQGPEFLTYFQNEAQLDKSGLPSDRFFAERPEGSVSTLKIQRTQQEDSAVYLCASSPRLAGTETQYFGPGTRLLVL.

The V and J genes are TRBV4-1 and TRBJ2-1, with TRBD2 matching over 8 bases. CDR3 length: 15 residues. The V and J ends lost 4 bases and 4 bases, in that order; junction bases with no gene match: 6. Germline loops: CDR1 MGHRA, CDR2 YSYEKL. The CDR3, as DNA: TGCGCCAGCAGCCCAGGGACTAGGAAATACAATGAGCAGTTCTTC. Translation gives CASSPGTRKYNEQFF.

The chain combines TRBV5-1 with TRBJ1-2; D is ambiguous. There are 13 residues in the CDR3. Trimming shortened V by 4 bases and J by 0 bases, and 7 bases separated the two germline ends. Germline assignment: CDR1 SGHRS and CDR2 YFSETQ. In DNA, the CDR3 is TGCGCCAGCAGCCTAACAGCTAACTATGGCTACACCTTC. Protein product: CASSLTANYGYTF.

The genes are TRBV19 and TRBJ1-1; tentative D call: TRBD1 (5 bases). The CDR3 has 14 amino acids. Germline CDR1 is LNHDA and CDR2 is SQIVND (reference sequence). V gave up 5 bases and J gave up 1 base, with 11 bases separating them. CDR3 DNA: TGTGCCAGTAGTCTTCGTACAGGGAACACTGAAGCTTTCTTT. It specifies CASSLRTGNTEAFF.

The chain recombines TRBV5-1 with TRBJ2-4, with D possibly being TRBD2 (5 bases). This CDR3 region has 13 residues. Germline lookup yields CDR1 SGHRS and CDR2 YFSETQ. The germline V and J ends were trimmed by 3 bases and 10 bases, with 14 bases remaining between them. The chain's CDR3 is CASSSEGRNIQYF. The CDR3 DNA sequence: TGCGCCAGCAGCTCAGAGGGCCGTAATATTCAGTACTTC.

The chain is built from TRBV3-1 (or the pseudogene TRBV3-2) and TRBJ2-2, with 10 bases matching TRBD2. Losses at the gene ends were 4 bases for V and 4 bases for J; bases not matched to a gene: 9. The length of the CDR3 is 17 residues. The germline V gene has CDR1 LGHDT and CDR2 YNNKEL (reference sequence). CDR3 coding DNA: TGTGCCAGCAGCCGAAGGAGCGGGGGGGCCAGCACCGGGGAGCTGTTTTTT. Translating it yields CASSRRSGGASTGELFF.

This clone was observed once. V gene TRBV5-6 combines with J gene TRBJ1-5; D perhaps matches TRBD1 (5 bases). V dropped 6 bases and J dropped 7 bases, with 20 bases sitting between them. The germline CDR1 and CDR2 sequences are SGHDT and YYEEEE. The CDR3 runs to 15 residues. CDR3: CASTNEVGEGQPQHF. The CDR3 region has the DNA TGTGCCAGCACAAATGAGGTAGGGGAGGGACAGCCCCAGCATTTT.

The V and J genes are TRBV29-1 and TRBJ1-6; a possible D gene is TRBD1 (5 bases). With 5 bases removed from V and 2 bases from J, the gap between germline ends came to 13 bases. The CDR3 is 15 amino acids. The germline V gene encodes CDR1 SQVTM and CDR2 ANQGSEA. CDR3 sequence (DNA): TGCAGCGTTCGGCAGGGTGAACCCTATAATTCACCCCTCCACTTT. Translated, it gives CSVRQGEPYNSPLHF.

V gene TRBV11-3 combines with J gene TRBJ2-5; 9 positions match TRBD2. The CDR3 has 15 amino acids. CDR1 is SGHNT, CDR2 YENEEA, per germline. V trimming: 3 bases; J trimming: 3 bases; junction bases outside the gene matches: 5. The CDR3 DNA is TGTGCCAGCAGCTTTGGCGGGGGGGCGGAAGAGACCCAGTACTTC. This encodes CASSFGGGAEETQYF.